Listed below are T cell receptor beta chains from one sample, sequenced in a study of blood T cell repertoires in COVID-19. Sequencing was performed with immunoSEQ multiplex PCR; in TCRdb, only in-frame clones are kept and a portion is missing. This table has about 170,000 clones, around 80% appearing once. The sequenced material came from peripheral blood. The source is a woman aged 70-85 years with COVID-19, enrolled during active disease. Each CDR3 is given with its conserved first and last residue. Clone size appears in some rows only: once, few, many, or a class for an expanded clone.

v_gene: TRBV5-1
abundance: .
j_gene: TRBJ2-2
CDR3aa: CASMTGGGAGELFF

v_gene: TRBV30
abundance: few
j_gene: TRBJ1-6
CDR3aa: CAWSSAGGYSPLHF

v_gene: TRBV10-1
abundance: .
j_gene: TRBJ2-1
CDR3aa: CASSESSYGGGIKFF

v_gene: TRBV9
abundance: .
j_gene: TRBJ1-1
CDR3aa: CASSPGYTEAFF

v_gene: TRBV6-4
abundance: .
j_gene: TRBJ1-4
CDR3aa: CASSLEDGEKLFF

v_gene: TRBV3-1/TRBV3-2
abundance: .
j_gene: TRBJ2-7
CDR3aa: CASSQESRVPYEQYF

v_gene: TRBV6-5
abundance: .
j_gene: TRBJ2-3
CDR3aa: CASSPSQGYTDTQYF

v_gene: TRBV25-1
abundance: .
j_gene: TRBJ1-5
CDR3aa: CASSESGQGGGPQHF

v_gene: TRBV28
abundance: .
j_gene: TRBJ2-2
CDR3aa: CASRPNTETGELFF

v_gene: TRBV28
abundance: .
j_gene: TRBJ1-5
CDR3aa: CASSLWDWSNQPQHF